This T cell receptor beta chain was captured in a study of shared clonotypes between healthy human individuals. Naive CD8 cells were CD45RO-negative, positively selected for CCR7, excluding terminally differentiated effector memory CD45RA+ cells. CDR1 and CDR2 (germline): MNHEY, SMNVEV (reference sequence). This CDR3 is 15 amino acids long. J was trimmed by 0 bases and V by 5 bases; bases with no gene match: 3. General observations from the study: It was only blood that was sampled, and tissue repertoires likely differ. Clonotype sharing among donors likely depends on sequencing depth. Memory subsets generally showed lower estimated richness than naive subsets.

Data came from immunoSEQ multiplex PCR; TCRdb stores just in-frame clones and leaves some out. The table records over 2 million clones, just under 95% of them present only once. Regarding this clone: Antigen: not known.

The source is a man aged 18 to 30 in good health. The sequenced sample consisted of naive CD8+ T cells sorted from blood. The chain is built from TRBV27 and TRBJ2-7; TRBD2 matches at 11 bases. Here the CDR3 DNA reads TGTGCCAGCAGTGTTACTAGCGGGGGCTCCTACGAGCAGTACTTC. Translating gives CASSVTSGGSYEQYF.